This TCR beta chain is drawn from a study of blood T cell repertoires in COVID-19. Looking at the study overall: Whether acute or convalescent, the COVID-19 samples came from the United States, Italy and Spain. T cells, B-cell-depleted T cells, or PBMCs provided the cDNA or gDNA that served as material.

This CDR3 has 12 residues. From germline, CDR1 is MGHRA and CDR2 YSYEKL. V gave up 4 bases and J gave up 4 bases, with 4 bases separating them. Per the original data handling: How many nucleated cells were present was estimated from reference gene primer amplification. Measured with immunoSEQ multiplex PCR; TCRdb has only the in-frame clones, and not every one. V, J and clone size reflect that table, while D and trimming were determined from the DNA. The data contain about 200,000 clones, 86% of them singletons. Sequenced: peripheral blood. The TCR was taken from a man aged 25-40 years who had recovered from COVID-19. This chain joins TRBV4-1 and TRBJ2-2; D is uncertain. The CDR3 here is CASSPLTGELFF. The DNA for the CDR3 is TGCGCCAGCAGCCCACTCACCGGGGAGCTGTTTTTT.